The 5 T cell receptor beta chains given below trace back to one sample, sequenced in a study of cytomegalovirus exposure and HLA in healthy donors. PCR involved 60 Vbeta and 13 Jbeta primers. The method was immunoSEQ multiplex PCR; TCRdb's version includes in-frame clones alone and lacks a portion of them. This table holds some 130,000 clones, around 77% found once. The sample consisted of PBMCs. These receptor sequences come from a man aged 30 to 39 in good health.

The count of this clone is one. Compared with germline, one end of the junction differs, possibly owing to a read error. The chain joins TRBV7-7 to TRBJ2-1; 7 nucleotides line up with TRBD2. The CDR3 has 16 residues. From germline, CDR1 is SSHAT and CDR2 FNYEAQ (reference sequence). The DNA for the CDR3 is TGTGCTAGCAGCCGCACTCTAGCGGACTCCTACAATGAGCAGTTCTTC. Its protein product is CASSRTLADSYNEQFF.

The V and J genes are TRBV27 and TRBJ2-1; weak D call: TRBD2 (6 bases). The germline V gene has CDR1 MNHEY and CDR2 SMNVEV (reference sequence). V was clipped by 4 bases and J by 5 bases, with 12 bases between them. This CDR3 contains 14 residues. Written as DNA, the CDR3 is TGTGCCAGCAGTTCCGCGGGGCTGCACAATGAGCAGTTCTTC. It encodes CASSSAGLHNEQFF.

This sequence joins TRBV27 and TRBJ2-2; D gene uncertain. Trimming left V 6 bases short and J 9 bases short, with 11 bases between. The CDR3 runs 12 residues. The germline V gene encodes CDR1 MNHEY and CDR2 SMNVEV (reference sequence). The chain's CDR3 is CASSPQVRELFF. DNA for the CDR3: TGTGCCAGCAGCCCCCAGGTGCGGGAGCTGTTTTTT.

A remark on this clone: A junction end diverges from the germline sequence, so it may reflect a read error. V gene TRBV7-9 combines with J gene TRBJ2-1; D perhaps matches TRBD1 (5 bases). Germline V gene sequence: CDR1 SEHNR, CDR2 FQNEAQ (reference sequence). There are 12 residues in the CDR3. CDR3 bases: TGTTCCAGCAACGTCCTAGGGGATGAGCAGTTCTTC. This encodes CSSNVLGDEQFF.

The rearrangement links TRBV14 to TRBJ1-2; weak D call: TRBD1 (5 bases). CDR1 SGHDN and CDR2 FVKESK come from the germline V gene. V was cut by 3 bases and J by 3 bases, with 11 bases left in between. This CDR3 has 14 amino acids. CDR3 nucleotide sequence: TGTGCCAGCAGCCACGGGGGGTATGACTATGGCTACACCTTC. This codes for CASSHGGYDYGYTF.